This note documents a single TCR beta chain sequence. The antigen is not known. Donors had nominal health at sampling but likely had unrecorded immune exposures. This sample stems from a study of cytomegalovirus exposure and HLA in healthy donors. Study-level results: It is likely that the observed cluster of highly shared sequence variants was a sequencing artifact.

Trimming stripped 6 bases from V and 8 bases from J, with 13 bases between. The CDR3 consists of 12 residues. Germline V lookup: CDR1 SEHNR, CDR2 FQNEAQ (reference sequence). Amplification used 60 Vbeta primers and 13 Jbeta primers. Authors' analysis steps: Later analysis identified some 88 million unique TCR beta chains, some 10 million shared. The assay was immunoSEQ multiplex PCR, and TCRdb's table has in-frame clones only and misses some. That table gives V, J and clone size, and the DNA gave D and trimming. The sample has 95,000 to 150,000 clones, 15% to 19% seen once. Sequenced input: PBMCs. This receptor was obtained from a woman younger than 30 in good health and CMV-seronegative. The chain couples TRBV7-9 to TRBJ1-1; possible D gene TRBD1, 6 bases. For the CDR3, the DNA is TGTGCCAGCAGTTCAAACAGGGCAGAAGCTTTCTTT. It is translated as CASSSNRAEAFF.